These T cell receptor beta chains were read from a single sample in a study of identical twins. TCRdb passed the 5' RACE reads through MiXCR, listing each CDR3 protein once. The sample consists of fewer than 250,000 distinct CDR3 sequences, 6% to 8.5% of them appearing once. This sample was also put to use in a study of yellow fever vaccine responses in identical twins.

Input material: CD8+ T cells sorted from blood. The receptors derive from a woman aged 18-29 years in good health. CDR3s include the opening cysteine and the closing phenylalanine or tryptophan. A D gene is named only where the DNA matches it firmly. The size field is filled for only some rows; it gives once, few, many or a size class.

d_call,j_call,clone_size,v_call,cdr3_nt,cdr3_aa
TRBD1,TRBJ2-1,few,TRBV28,TGTGCCAGCAGTTTGTCGACAGGGATAACCTACAATGAGCAGTTCTTC,CASSLSTGITYNEQFF
.,TRBJ1-5,many,TRBV20-1,TGCAGTGCTAGAGTGCGGGGAAGCAATCAGCCCCAGCATTTT,CSARVRGSNQPQHF
TRBD2,TRBJ2-7,many,TRBV6-1,TGTGCCAGCAGTGAAGAGGCGGGAGGCACCTACGAGCAGTACTTC,CASSEEAGGTYEQYF
.,TRBJ1-1,many,TRBV11-2,TGTGCCAGCATCCAGAGAGGACAGAGGAACACTGAAGCTTTCTTT,CASIQRGQRNTEAFF
.,TRBJ2-5,.,TRBV27,TGTGCCAGCAGTTTATCAGTGTACCAAGAGACCCAGTACTTC,CASSLSVYQETQYF
.,TRBJ2-7,few,TRBV20-1,TGCAGTGCTAGGGTGAGCTCCTACGAGCAGTACTTC,CSARVSSYEQYF
TRBD1,TRBJ2-4,many,TRBV15,TGTGCCACCAGCAGAGAGGGGACAGGGGATAACATTCAGTACTTC,CATSREGTGDNIQYF
.,TRBJ2-1,few,TRBV3-1,TGTGCCAGCAGCCAAGATCTGTCCGCGGGGGAGCAGTTCTTC,CASSQDLSAGEQFF
.,TRBJ2-3,.,TRBV5-1,TGCGCCAGCGGGGAGCGTACAGGGCTGGATACGCAGTATTTT,CASGERTGLDTQYF
TRBD1,TRBJ1-1,.,TRBV20-1,TGCAGTGCTCGACCCGACAGGGTGTTCACTGAAGCTTTCTTT,CSARPDRVFTEAFF
.,TRBJ1-1,.,TRBV7-9,TGTGCCAGCAGCTTCGGACACTTTGAAGCTTTCTTT,CASSFGHFEAFF
.,TRBJ2-3,many,TRBV2,TGTGCCAGCAGTGAATCGGCGGACCCCACAGATACGCAGTATTTT,CASSESADPTDTQYF
TRBD2,TRBJ2-7,few,TRBV28,TGTGCCAGCAGGCAGACCGGGACTAATTCAGCCGAGCAGTACTTC,CASRQTGTNSAEQYF
.,TRBJ2-1,few,TRBV13,TGTGCCAGCAAGAACAGGGTTGGTGAGCAGTTCTTC,CASKNRVGEQFF
TRBD2,TRBJ2-3,few,TRBV3-1,TGTGCCAGCAGCCAAGTCGAGACTAGCGGGACTGATACGCAGTATTTT,CASSQVETSGTDTQYF
.,TRBJ2-7,.,TRBV2,TGTGCCAGCAGTGAAAGCGCCGGAGGCTACTACGAGCAGTACTTC,CASSESAGGYYEQYF
.,TRBJ2-1,many,TRBV5-5,TGTGCCAGCAGCTTGGCAGATGTCTACAATGAGCAGTTCTTC,CASSLADVYNEQFF
TRBD1,TRBJ2-5,few,TRBV4-1,TGCGCCAGCAGCCCCCGGGGACAGAAACAAGAGACCCAGTACTTC,CASSPRGQKQETQYF
.,TRBJ1-5,.,TRBV10-3,TGTGCCATCGGGGGGGATAGCAATCAGCCCCAGCATTTT,CAIGGDSNQPQHF
TRBD1,TRBJ2-2,.,TRBV7-8,TGTGCCAGCAGCTTAGCGTTTCAGGGGGCCACCGGGGAGCTGTTTTTT,CASSLAFQGATGELFF
TRBD2,TRBJ2-3,.,TRBV9,TGTGCCAGCAGCGTAGCGAGCGGGGGTGCAGATACGCAGTATTTT,CASSVASGGADTQYF
TRBD1,TRBJ2-7,few,TRBV20-1,TGCAGTGCTAGACCCCGGGACAGCTCCTACGAGCAGTACTTC,CSARPRDSSYEQYF
.,TRBJ2-7,few,TRBV6-5,TGTGCCAGCAGTTACGAGGGGAACCCCTACGAGCAGTACTTC,CASSYEGNPYEQYF
TRBD2,TRBJ2-7,.,TRBV18,TGTGCCAGCTCACCACAAAGGCGCGGGAGCCGACGATCCGAGCAGTACTTC,CASSPQRRGSRRSEQYF
.,TRBJ2-5,.,TRBV2,TGTGCCAGCAGTACTACAGGACTCCAAGAGACCCAGTACTTC,CASSTTGLQETQYF
.,TRBJ1-2,many,TRBV9,TGTGCCAGCAGCGTAGGGGGTCGGACCTATGGCTACACCTTC,CASSVGGRTYGYTF
.,TRBJ2-2,many,TRBV12-3/TRBV12-4,TGTGCCAGCAGTCCCGAAGGAGGGGCCAAAAACACCGGGGAGCTGTTTTTT,CASSPEGGAKNTGELFF
TRBD1,TRBJ1-4,.,TRBV5-5,TGTGCCAGCAGCTTGGGGCAGGGGGAGGCCGAAAAACTGTTTTTT,CASSLGQGEAEKLFF
.,TRBJ2-1,many,TRBV6-5,TGTGCCAGCAGTTACAACACCCCCGTCAATGAGCAGTTCTTC,CASSYNTPVNEQFF
.,TRBJ2-1,.,TRBV29-1,TGCAGCGTTGAAGCCAGAATCTGGCGGTTCTTC,CSVEARIWRFF